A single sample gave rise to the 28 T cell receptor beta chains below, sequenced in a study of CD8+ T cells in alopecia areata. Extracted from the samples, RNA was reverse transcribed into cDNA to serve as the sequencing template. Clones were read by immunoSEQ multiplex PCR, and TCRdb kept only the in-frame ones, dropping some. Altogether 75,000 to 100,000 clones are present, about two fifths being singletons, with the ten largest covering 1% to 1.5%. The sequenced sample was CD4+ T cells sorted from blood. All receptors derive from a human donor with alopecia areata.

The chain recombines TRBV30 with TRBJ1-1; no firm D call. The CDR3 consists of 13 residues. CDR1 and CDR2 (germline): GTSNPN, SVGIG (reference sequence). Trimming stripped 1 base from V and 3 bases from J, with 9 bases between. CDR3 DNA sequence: TGTGCCTGGAGTGATGGAGGGTACACTGAAGCTTTCTTT. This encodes CAWSDGGYTEAFF.

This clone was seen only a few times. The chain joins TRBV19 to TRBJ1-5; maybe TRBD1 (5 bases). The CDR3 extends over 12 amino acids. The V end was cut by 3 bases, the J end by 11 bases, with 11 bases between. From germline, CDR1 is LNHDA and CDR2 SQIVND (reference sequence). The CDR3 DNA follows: TGTGCCAGTAGTATGACAGTCCAGACCCAGCATTTT. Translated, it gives CASSMTVQTQHF. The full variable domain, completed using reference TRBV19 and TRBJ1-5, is DGGITQSPKYLFRKEGQNVTLSCEQNLNHDAMYWYRQDPGQGLRLIYYSQIVNDFQKGDIAEGYSVSREKKESFPLTVTSAQKNPTAFYLCASSMTVQTQHFGDGTRLSIL.

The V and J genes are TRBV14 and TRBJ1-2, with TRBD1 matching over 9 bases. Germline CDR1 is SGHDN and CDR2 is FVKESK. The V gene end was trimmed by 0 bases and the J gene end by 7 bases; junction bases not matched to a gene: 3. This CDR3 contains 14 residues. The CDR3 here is CASSQDNRGLGYTF. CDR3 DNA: TGTGCCAGCAGCCAAGATAACAGGGGGCTTGGCTACACCTTC. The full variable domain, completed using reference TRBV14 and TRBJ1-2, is EAGVTQFPSHSVIEKGQTVTLRCDPISGHDNLYWYRRVMGKEIKFLLHFVKESKQDESGMPNNRFLAERTGGTYSTLKVQPAELEDSGVYFCASSQDNRGLGYTFGSGTRLTVV.

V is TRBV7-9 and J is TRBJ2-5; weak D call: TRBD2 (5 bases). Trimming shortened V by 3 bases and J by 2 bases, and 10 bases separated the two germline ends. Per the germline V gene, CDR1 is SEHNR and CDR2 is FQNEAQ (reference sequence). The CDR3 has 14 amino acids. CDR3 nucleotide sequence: TGTGCCAGCAGCTTGAGCCTAGCACAAGAGACCCAGTACTTC. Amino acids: CASSLSLAQETQYF.

The CDR3 DNA sequence: TGTGCCAGCAGCTTAGCTCCAATCTACGAGCAGTACTTC. It encodes CASSLAPIYEQYF. The chain links TRBV7-2 to TRBJ2-7; D unclear. Trimming shortened V by 0 bases and J by 3 bases, and 6 bases separated the two germline ends. Germline V gene sequence: CDR1 SGHTA, CDR2 FQGNSA. CDR3 length equals 13 residues.

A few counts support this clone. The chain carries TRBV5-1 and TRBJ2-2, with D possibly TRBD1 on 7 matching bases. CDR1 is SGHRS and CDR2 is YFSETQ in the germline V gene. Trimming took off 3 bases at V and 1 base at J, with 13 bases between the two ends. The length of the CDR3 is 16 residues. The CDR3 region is CASSSRGTENTGELFF. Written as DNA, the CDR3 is TGCGCCAGCAGCTCCCGGGGGACAGAGAACACCGGGGAGCTGTTTTTT.

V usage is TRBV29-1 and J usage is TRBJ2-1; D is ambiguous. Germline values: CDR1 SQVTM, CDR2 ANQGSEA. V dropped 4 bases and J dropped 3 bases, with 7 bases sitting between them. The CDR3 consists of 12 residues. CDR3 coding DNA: TGCAGCGTTGTTAGAGTCTACAATGAGCAGTTCTTC. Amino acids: CSVVRVYNEQFF.

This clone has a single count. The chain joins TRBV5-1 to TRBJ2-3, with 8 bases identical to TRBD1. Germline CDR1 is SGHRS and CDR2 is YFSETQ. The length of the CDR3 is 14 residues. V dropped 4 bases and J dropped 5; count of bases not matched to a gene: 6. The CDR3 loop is CASSPDRARDTQYF. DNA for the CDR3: TGCGCCAGCAGCCCGGACAGGGCGAGAGATACGCAGTATTTT.

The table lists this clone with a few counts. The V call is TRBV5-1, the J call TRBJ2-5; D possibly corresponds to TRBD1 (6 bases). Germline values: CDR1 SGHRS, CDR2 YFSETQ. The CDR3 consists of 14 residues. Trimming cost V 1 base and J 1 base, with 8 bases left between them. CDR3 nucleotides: TGCGCCAGCAGCTTGAAGGACAGCCAAGAGACCCAGTACTTC. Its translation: CASSLKDSQETQYF. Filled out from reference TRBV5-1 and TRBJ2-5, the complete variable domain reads KAGVTQTPRYLIKTRGQQVTLSCSPISGHRSVSWYQQTPGQGLQFLFEYFSETQRNKGNFPGRFSGRQFSNSRSEMNVSTLELGDSALYLCASSLKDSQETQYFGPGTRLLVL.

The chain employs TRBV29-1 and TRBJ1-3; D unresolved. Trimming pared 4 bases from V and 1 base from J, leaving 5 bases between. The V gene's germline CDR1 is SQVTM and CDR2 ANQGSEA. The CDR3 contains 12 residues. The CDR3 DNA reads TGCAGCGTTGCCGGATCTGGAAACACCATATATTTT. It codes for CSVAGSGNTIYF.

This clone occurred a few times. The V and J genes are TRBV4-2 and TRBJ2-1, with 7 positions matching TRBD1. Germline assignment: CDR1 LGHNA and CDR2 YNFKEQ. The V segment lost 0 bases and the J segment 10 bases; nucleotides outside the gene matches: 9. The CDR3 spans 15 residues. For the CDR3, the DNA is TGTGCCAGCAGCCAAGAGGACAGGCCGGAGGTAGAGCAGTTCTTC. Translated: CASSQEDRPEVEQFF.

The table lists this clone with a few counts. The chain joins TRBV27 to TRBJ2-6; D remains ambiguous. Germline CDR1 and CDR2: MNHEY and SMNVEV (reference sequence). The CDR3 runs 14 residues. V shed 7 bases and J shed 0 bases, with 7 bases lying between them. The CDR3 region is CASTGYSGANVLTF. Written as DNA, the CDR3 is TGTGCCAGCACAGGATACTCTGGGGCCAACGTCCTGACTTTC.

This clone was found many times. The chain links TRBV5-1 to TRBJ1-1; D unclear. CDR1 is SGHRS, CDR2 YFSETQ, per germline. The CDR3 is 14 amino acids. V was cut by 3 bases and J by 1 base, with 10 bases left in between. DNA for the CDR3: TGCGCCAGCAGCTCCACAAATACGAACACTGAAGCTTTCTTT. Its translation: CASSSTNTNTEAFF. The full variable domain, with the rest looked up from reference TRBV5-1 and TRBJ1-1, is KAGVTQTPRYLIKTRGQQVTLSCSPISGHRSVSWYQQTPGQGLQFLFEYFSETQRNKGNFPGRFSGRQFSNSRSEMNVSTLELGDSALYLCASSSTNTNTEAFFGQGTRLTVV.

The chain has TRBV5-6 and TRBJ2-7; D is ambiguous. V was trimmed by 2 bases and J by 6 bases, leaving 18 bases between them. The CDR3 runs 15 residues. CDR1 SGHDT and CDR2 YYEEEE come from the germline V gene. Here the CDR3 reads CASSFFQIPPFEQYF. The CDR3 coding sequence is TGTGCCAGCAGCTTTTTTCAGATCCCCCCCTTCGAGCAGTACTTC.

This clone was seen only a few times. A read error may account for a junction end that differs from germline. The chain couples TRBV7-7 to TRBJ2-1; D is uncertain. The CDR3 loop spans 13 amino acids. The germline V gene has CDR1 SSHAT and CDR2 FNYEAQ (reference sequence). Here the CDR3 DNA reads TGTGCTAGCAGCTTAGTCCAATACAATGAGCAGTTCTTC. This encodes CASSLVQYNEQFF.

The CDR3 is CATSISIQGWDEQFF. In DNA, the CDR3 is TGTGCCACCAGTATCAGTATCCAGGGGTGGGATGAGCAGTTCTTC. The chain employs TRBV15 and TRBJ2-1, with D perhaps matching TRBD1 (6 bases). V was clipped by 6 bases and J by 8 bases, with 20 bases between them. Germline CDR1 reads LNHNV; CDR2 reads YYDKDF (reference sequence). This CDR3 is 15 amino acids long.

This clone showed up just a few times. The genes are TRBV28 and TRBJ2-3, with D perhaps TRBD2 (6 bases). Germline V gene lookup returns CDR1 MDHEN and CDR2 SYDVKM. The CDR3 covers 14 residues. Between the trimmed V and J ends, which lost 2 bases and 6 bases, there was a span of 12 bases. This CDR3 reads CASSLRTTSDTQYF. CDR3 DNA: TGTGCCAGCAGTTTAAGGACCACTAGCGATACGCAGTATTTT.

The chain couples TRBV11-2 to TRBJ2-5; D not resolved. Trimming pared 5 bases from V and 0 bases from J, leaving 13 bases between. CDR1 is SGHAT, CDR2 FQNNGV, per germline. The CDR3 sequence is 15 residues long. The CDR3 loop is CASSPTNSYQETQYF. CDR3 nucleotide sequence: TGTGCCAGCAGCCCCACCAATTCGTACCAAGAGACCCAGTACTTC.

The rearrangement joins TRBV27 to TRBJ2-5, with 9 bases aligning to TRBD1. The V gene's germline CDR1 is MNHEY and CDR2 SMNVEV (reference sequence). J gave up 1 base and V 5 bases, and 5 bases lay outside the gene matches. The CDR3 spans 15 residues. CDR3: CASSPYRGRQETQYF. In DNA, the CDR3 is TGTGCCAGCAGTCCCTACAGGGGGCGCCAAGAGACCCAGTACTTC.

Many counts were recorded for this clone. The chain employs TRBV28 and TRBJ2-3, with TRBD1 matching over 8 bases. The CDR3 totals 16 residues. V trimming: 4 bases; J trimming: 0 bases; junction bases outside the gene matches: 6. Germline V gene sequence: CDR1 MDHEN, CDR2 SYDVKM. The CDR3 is CASSSPGQDSTDTQYF. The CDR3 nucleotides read TGTGCCAGCAGTTCCCCGGGACAGGATAGCACAGATACGCAGTATTTT.

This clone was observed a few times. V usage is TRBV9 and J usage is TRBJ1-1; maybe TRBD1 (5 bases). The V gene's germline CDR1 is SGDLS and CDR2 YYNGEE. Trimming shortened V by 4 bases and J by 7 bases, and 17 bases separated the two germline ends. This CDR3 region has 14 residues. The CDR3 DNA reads TGTGCCAGCAGCCCCCGTTGGGGGGTCAGTGAAGCTTTCTTT. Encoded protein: CASSPRWGVSEAFF.

In DNA form, the CDR3 reads TGTGCCAGCAGCGGGGGTCAAGAGACCCAGTACTTC. Translation: CASSGGQETQYF. The rearrangement links TRBV6-5 to TRBJ2-5; TRBD2 might be the D (6 bases). Germline values: CDR1 MNHEY, CDR2 SVGAGI. V shed 6 bases and J shed 2 bases, with 7 bases lying between them. This CDR3 is 12 amino acids long.

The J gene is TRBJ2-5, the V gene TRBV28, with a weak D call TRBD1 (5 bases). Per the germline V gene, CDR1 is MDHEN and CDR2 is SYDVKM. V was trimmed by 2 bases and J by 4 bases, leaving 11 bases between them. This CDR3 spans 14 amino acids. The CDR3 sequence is CASSLSAGPETQYF. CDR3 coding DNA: TGTGCCAGCAGTTTAAGCGCAGGGCCAGAGACCCAGTACTTC.

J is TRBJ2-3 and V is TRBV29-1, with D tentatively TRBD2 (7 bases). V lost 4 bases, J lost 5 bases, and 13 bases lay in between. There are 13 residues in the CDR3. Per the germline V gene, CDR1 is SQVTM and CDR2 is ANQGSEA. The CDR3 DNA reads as TGCAGCGTTGTAGGGGGGGTCAAAGATACGCAGTATTTT. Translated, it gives CSVVGGVKDTQYF.

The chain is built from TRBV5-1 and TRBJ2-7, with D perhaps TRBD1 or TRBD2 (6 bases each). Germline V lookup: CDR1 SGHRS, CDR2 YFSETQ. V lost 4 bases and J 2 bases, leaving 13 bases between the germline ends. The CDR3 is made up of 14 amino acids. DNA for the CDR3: TGCGCCAGCAGCCTGGGCGGGACACCCTACGAGCAGTACTTC. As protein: CASSLGGTPYEQYF.

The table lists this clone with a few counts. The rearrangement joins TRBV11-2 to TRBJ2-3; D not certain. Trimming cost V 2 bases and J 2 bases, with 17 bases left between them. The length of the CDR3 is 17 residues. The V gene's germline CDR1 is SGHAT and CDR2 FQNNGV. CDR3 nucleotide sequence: TGTGCCAGCAGCTTACTAATACTACGACAAAACACAGATACGCAGTATTTT. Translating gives CASSLLILRQNTDTQYF.

The CDR3 reads CASSQSGMSGYTF. The CDR3 DNA follows: TGTGCCAGCAGCCAATCTGGGATGTCGGGCTACACCTTC. The chain carries TRBV4-2 and TRBJ1-2; no clear D. V shed 2 bases and J shed 8 bases, with 12 bases lying between them. CDR3 size: 13 residues. In germline, CDR1 is LGHNA, CDR2 YNFKEQ.

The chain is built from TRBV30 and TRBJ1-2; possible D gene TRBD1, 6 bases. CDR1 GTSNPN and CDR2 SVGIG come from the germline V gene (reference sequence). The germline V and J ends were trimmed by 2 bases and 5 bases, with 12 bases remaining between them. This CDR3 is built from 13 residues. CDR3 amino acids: CAWSTSQGYGYTF. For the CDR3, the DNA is TGTGCCTGGAGTACTTCACAGGGTTATGGCTACACCTTC.